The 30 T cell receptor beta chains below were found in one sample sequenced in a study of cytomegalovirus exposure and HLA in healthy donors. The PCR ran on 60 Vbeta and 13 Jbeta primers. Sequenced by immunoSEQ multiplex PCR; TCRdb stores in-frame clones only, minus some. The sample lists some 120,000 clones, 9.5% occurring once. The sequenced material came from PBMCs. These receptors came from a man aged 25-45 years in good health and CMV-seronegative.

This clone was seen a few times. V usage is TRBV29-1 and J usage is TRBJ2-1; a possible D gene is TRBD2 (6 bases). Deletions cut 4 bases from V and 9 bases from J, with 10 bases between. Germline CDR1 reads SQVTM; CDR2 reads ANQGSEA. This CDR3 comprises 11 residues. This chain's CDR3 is CSVGGVSEQFF. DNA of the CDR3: TGCAGCGTTGGGGGGGTTTCTGAGCAGTTCTTC.

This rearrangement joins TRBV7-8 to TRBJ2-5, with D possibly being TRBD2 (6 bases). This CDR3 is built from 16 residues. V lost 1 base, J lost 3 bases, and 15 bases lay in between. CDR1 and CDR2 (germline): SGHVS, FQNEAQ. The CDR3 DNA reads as TGTGCCAGCAGCTTAGGTAGCGGCAGGGCGGAAGAGACCCAGTACTTC. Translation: CASSLGSGRAEETQYF.

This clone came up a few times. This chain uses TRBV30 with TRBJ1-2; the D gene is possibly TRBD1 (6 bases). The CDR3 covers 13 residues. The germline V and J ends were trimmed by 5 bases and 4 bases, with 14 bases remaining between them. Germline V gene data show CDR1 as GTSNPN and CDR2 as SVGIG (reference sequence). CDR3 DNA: TGTGCCTGGGACGCAGGGGAGGGCTATGGCTACACCTTC. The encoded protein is CAWDAGEGYGYTF.

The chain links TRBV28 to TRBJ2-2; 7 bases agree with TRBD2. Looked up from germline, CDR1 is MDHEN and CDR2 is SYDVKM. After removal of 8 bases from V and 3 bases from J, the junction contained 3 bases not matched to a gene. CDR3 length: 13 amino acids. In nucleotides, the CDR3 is TGTGCCAGCGGCCGGGGGGACACCGGGGAGCTGTTTTTT. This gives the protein CASGRGDTGELFF.

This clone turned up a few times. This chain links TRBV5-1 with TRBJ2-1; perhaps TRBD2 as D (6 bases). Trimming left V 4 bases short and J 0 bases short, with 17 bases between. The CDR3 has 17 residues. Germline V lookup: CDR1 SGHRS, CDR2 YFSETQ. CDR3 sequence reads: CASSESPAGRSYNEQFF. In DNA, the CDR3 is TGCGCCAGCAGCGAGAGTCCGGCGGGGCGCTCCTACAATGAGCAGTTCTTC.

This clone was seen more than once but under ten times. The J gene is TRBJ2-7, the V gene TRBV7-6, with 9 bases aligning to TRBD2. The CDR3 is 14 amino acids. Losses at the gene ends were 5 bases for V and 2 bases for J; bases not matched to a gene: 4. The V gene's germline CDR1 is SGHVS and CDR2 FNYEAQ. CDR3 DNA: TGTGCCAGCAGCCCGACTAGCGGAGCCTACGAGCAGTACTTC. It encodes CASSPTSGAYEQYF.

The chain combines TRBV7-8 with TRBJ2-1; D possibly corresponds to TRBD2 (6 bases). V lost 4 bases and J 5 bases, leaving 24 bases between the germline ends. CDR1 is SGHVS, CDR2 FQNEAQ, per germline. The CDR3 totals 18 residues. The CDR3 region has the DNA TGTGCCAGCAGCTCCGGTTTGGTTAAGACGGGGGTAAACAATGAGCAGTTCTTC. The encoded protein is CASSSGLVKTGVNNEQFF.

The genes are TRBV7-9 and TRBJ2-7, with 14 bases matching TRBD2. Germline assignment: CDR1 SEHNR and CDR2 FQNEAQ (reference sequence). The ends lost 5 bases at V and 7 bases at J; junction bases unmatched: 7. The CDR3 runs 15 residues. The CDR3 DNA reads TGTGCCAGCAGCCCTGGACTAGCGGGGGGAGAGGAGCAGTACTTC. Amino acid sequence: CASSPGLAGGEEQYF.

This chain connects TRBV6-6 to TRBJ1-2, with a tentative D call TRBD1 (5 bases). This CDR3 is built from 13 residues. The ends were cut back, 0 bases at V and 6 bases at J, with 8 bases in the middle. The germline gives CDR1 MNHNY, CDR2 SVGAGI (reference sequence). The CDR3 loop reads CASSYSAGNGYTF. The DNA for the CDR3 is TGTGCCAGCAGTTACTCGGCAGGGAATGGCTACACCTTC.

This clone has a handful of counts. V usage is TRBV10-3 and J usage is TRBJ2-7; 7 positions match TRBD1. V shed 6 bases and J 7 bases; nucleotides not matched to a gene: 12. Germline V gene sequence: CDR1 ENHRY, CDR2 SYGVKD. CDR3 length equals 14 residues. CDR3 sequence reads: CAIRRQGDYEEQYF. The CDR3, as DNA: TGTGCCATCAGGAGACAGGGTGATTACGAGGAGCAGTACTTC.

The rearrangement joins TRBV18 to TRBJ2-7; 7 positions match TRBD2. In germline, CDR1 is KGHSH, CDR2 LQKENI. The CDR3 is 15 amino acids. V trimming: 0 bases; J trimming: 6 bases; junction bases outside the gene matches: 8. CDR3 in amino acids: CASSPPAGEGVEQYF. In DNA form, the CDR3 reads TGTGCCAGCTCACCACCGGCGGGGGAAGGAGTCGAGCAGTACTTC.

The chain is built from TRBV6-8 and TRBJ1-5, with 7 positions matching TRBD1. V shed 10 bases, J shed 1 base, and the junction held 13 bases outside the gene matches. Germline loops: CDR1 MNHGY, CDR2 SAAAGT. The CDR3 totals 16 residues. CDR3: CATQAQDRASNQPQHF. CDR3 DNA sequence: TGTGCCACCCAAGCCCAAGACAGGGCAAGCAATCAGCCCCAGCATTTT.

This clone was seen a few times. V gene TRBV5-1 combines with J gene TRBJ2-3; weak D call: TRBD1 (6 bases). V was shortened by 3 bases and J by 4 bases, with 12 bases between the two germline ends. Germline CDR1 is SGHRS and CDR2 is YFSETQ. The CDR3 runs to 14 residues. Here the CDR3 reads CASSSVQGPDTQYF. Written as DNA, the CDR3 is TGCGCCAGCAGCTCGGTACAGGGCCCAGATACGCAGTATTTT.

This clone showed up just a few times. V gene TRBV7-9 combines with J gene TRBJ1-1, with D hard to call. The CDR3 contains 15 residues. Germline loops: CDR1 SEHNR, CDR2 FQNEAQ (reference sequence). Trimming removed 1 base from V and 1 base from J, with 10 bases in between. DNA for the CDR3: TGTGCCAGCAGCTTAGGCGGGATGGGGAACACTGAAGCTTTCTTT. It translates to CASSLGGMGNTEAFF.

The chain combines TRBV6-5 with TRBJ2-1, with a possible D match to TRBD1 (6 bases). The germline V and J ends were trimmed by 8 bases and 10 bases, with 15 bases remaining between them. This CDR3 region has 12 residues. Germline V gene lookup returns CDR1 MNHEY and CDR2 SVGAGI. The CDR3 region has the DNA TGTGCCAGCGGCCAGTGGGGGCTGGAGCAGTTCTTC. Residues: CASGQWGLEQFF.

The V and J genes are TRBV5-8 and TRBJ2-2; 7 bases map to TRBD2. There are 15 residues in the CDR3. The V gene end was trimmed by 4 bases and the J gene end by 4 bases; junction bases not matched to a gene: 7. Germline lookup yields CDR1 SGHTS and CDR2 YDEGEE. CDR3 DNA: TGTGCCAGCAGCCCCGGGGACTACAGCACCGGGGAGCTGTTTTTT. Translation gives CASSPGDYSTGELFF.

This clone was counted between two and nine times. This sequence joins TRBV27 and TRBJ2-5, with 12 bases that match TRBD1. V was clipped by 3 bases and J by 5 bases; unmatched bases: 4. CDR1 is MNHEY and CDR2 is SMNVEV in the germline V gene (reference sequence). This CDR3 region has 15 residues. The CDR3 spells CASSFGTGGRETQYF. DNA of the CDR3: TGTGCCAGCAGTTTCGGGACAGGGGGCCGGGAGACCCAGTACTTC.

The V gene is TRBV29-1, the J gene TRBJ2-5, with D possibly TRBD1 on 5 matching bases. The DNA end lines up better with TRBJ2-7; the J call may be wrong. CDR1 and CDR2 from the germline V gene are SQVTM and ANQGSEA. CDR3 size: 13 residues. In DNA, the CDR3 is TGCAGCGTTGGGCAGGGCCTTTCCTACGAGCAGTACTTC. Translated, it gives CSVGQGLSYEQYF.

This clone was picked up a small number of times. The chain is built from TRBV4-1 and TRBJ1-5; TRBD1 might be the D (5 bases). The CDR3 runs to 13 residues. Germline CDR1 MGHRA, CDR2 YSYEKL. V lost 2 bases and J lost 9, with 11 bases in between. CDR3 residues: CASSQQGRGPQHF. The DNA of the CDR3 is TGCGCCAGCAGCCAACAGGGCCGCGGGCCCCAGCATTTT.

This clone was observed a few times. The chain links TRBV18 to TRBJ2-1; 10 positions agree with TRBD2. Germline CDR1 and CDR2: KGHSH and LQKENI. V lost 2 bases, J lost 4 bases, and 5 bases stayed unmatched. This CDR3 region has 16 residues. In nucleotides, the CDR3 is TGTGCCAGCTCACCAGAGCGGGAGGGCTTATACAATGAGCAGTTCTTC. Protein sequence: CASSPEREGLYNEQFF.

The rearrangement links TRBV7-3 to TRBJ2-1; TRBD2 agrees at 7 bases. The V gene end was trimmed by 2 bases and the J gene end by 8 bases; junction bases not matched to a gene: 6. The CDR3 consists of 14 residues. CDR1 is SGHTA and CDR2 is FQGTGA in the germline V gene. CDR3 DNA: TGTGCCAGCAGCTTAGCGGGAGCTGAGGATGAGCAGTTCTTC. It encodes CASSLAGAEDEQFF. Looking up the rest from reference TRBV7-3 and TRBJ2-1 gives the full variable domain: GAGVSQTPSNKVTEKGKYVELRCDPISGHTALYWYRQSLGQGPEFLIYFQGTGAADDSGLPNDRFFAVRPEGSVSTLKIQRTERGDSAVYLCASSLAGAEDEQFFGPGTRLTVL.

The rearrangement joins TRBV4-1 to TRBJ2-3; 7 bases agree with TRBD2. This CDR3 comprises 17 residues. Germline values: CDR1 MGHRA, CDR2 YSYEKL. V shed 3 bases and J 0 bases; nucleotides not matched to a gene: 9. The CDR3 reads CASSQALTGGSTDTQYF. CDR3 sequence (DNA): TGCGCCAGCAGCCAGGCCCTCACCGGGGGGAGCACAGATACGCAGTATTTT.

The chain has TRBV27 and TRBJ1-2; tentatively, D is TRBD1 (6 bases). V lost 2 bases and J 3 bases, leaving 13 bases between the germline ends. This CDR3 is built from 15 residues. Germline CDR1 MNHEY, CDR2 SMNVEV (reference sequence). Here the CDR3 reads CASSLRQEGYYGYTF. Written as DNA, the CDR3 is TGTGCCAGCAGTTTACGACAGGAAGGGTACTATGGCTACACCTTC.

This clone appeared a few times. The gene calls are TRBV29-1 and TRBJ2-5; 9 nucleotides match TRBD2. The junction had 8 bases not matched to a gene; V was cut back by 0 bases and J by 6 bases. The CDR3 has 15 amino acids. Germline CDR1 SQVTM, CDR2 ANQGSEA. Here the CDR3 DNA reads TGCAGCGTTGAAGATGGTAGGACTAGCGTACAGACCCAGTACTTC. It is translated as CSVEDGRTSVQTQYF.

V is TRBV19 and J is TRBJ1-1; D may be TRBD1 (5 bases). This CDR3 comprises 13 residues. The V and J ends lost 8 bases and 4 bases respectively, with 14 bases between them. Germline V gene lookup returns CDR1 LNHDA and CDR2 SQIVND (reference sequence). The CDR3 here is CASSARGGTEAFF. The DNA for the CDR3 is TGTGCCAGTTCCGCGCGGGGGGGCACTGAAGCTTTCTTT.

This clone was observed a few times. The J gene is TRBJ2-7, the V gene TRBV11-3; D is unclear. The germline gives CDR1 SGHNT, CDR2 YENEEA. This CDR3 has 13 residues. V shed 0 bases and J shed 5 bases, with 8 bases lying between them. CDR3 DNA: TGTGCCAGCAGCTTAGATCTTAGTCACGAGCAGTACTTC. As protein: CASSLDLSHEQYF.

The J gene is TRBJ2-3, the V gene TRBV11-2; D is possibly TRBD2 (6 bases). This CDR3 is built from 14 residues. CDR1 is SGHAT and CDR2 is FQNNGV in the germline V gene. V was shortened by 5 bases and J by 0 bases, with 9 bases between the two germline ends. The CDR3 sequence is CASSLRGSTDTQYF. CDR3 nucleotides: TGTGCCAGCAGCCTCCGGGGGAGCACAGATACGCAGTATTTT.

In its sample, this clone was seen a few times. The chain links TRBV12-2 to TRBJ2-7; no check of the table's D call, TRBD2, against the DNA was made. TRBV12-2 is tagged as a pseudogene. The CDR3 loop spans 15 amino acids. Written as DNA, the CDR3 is TGTGCAAGTCGCACTAGCGGCCAGGGGCGTTGCGAGCAGTACTTC. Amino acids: CASRTSGQGRCEQYF.

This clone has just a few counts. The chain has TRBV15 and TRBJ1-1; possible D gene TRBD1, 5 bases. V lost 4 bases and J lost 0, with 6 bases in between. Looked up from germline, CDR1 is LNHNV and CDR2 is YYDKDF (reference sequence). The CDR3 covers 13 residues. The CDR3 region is CATSTRVNTEAFF. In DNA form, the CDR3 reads TGTGCCACCAGCACCAGGGTGAACACTGAAGCTTTCTTT. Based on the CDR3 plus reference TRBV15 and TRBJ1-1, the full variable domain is DAMVIQNPRYQVTQFGKPVTLSCSQTLNHNVMYWYQQKSSQAPKLLFHYYDKDFNNEADTPDNFQSRRPNTSFCFLDIRSPGLGDTAMYLCATSTRVNTEAFFGQGTRLTVV.

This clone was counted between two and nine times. The CDR3, as DNA: TGTGCCAGCAGCTCCGACTCTGCTGGGGCCAACGTCCTGACTTTC. Its protein product is CASSSDSAGANVLTF. This rearrangement joins TRBV11-3 to TRBJ2-6; D remains unclear. The CDR3 spans 15 residues. The V and J ends lost 4 bases and 2 bases respectively, with 9 bases between them. CDR1 and CDR2 (germline): SGHNT, YENEEA. Full variable domain (outside the CDR3, taken from reference TRBV11-3 and TRBJ2-6): EAGVVQSPRYKIIEKKQPVAFWCNPISGHNTLYWYLQNLGQGPELLIRYENEEAVDDSQLPKDRFSAERLKGVDSTLKIQPAELGDSAVYLCASSSDSAGANVLTFGAGSRLTVL.